This T cell receptor beta chain is drawn from a study of T cell responses to AZD1222 COVID-19 vaccine. TCRdb keeps only in-frame clones here, not all; method: immunoSEQ multiplex PCR. In the table there are approximately 130,000 clones, approximately 85% of which are singletons. The study, taken as a whole, reports: No repertoire was sampled before or during the peak T cell response, only after it. Mapped onto spike, vaccine-associated CD4 TCRs spanned it and were dominant at 160-218 and 743-854. Among those given AZD1222, only five or six were seropositive at baseline.

The CDR3 is 15 amino acids. Germline V gives CDR1 LGHNA, CDR2 YNFKEQ. J was trimmed by 0 bases and V by 4 bases; bases with no gene match: 3. This clone occurred once. Antigen unknown. The chain uses TRBV4-2 and TRBJ2-1; 7 nucleotides align to TRBD2. Source: peripheral blood, taken on day 0 of AZD1222 vaccination. The clonotype comes from an adult in good health. The CDR3 loop reads CASSPLAASYNEQFF. The CDR3 region has the DNA TGTGCCAGCAGCCCCCTAGCGGCCTCCTACAATGAGCAGTTCTTC.